These T cell receptor beta chains were read from a single sample in a study of T cell repertoires in cytomegalovirus infection. TCRdb re-analysed the reads in MiXCR, keeping a single row per CDR3 protein. The sample consists of about 210,000 distinct CDR3 sequences, about 7% of them appearing once. The specimen sequenced was PBMCs. The receptors shown here come from a human donor in good health (CMV status not recorded). Some clones in this sample may be carry-over from other donors' samples. Both conserved end residues are trimmed from each CDR3.

TRBJ2-3 TRBV20-1 SARDPLRDSQY
TRBJ2-5 TRBV29-1 SVKGAGETQY
TRBJ2-3 TRBV9 ASSVGQGWTDTQY
TRBJ1-1 TRBV7-2 ASRVPGQGANTEAF
TRBJ1-2 TRBV29-1 SVEASNYGYT
TRBJ1-1 TRBV5-1 ASSLGDRPNTEAF
TRBJ1-4 TRBV20-1 SAFQGTEKLF
TRBJ2-1 TRBV28 ASTVGTSDEQF
TRBJ2-7 TRBV19 ASSNGDRGYEQY
TRBJ1-5 TRBV6-2/TRBV6-3 ASTTDTNQPQH
TRBJ2-3 TRBV12-3/TRBV12-4 ASRPLAGGPSSTDTQY
TRBJ2-1 TRBV12-5 ASGIYWTGYNEQF
TRBJ1-3 TRBV2 ASSASSGNTIY
TRBJ2-5 TRBV4-3 ASSQDNPRAQETQY
TRBJ2-5 TRBV29-1 SVAKSAMETQY
TRBJ2-5 TRBV4-3 ASSQDQVRGETQY
TRBJ2-3 TRBV5-1 ASSIGQGADTQY
TRBJ2-5 TRBV6-2/TRBV6-3 ASSYRGGSGRETQY
TRBJ2-5 TRBV29-1 SVDPGQETQY
TRBJ2-5 TRBV20-1 SAPPGHSQETQY
TRBJ1-2 TRBV28 ASSLNPGTGSRGYT
TRBJ1-1 TRBV19 ASSIIRTAGGTNTEAF
TRBJ2-2 TRBV20-1 SARDRRGSGELF
TRBJ2-7 TRBV28 ASTPGGSREQY
TRBJ1-1 TRBV4-1 ASSQIPGQGISEAF
TRBJ1-1 TRBV11-2 ASSPYRGGDAF
TRBJ2-7 TRBV5-4 ASSRDGQHYEQY
TRBJ2-7 TRBV6-2/TRBV6-3 ASSQPSGQGASYEQY
TRBJ2-1 TRBV20-1 SARDPTGGRGEQF
TRBJ2-1 TRBV15 ATSRGLYNEQF
TRBJ1-1 TRBV6-6 ASSPGENTEAF
TRBJ1-2 TRBV29-1 SVEIPWRTNYGYT
TRBJ1-4 TRBV12-3/TRBV12-4 ASSLGGLGEKLF
TRBJ2-5 TRBV5-6 ASSPTEPQETQY
TRBJ2-3 TRBV20-1 SCSGGHSSTDTQY
TRBJ1-1 TRBV28 ASSPTWTGRVTEAF
TRBJ2-2 TRBV6-6 ASSRLGSGELF
TRBJ1-5 TRBV4-3 ASSQDGKQPQH
TRBJ2-5 TRBV2 ASMERGGSGQETQY
TRBJ1-1 TRBV28 ALRQGNLENTEAF
TRBJ2-1 TRBV20-1 SARGGGGANPYYNEQF
TRBJ1-2 TRBV29-1 SVQQGARGYT
TRBJ2-7 TRBV5-1 ASSLARGDADEQY
TRBJ2-5 TRBV7-3 ASSLKTGFKETQY
TRBJ2-7 TRBV7-8 ASSLVGSGGASYEQY
TRBJ1-3 TRBV12-3/TRBV12-4 ASSPRQGGNTIY
TRBJ1-1 TRBV7-2 ASSLFGTANTEAF
TRBJ2-7 TRBV20-1 SARASKNYEQY
TRBJ1-3 TRBV12-3/TRBV12-4 ASSTRASGNTIY
TRBJ1-2 TRBV7-2 ASTLDRNYGYT
TRBJ2-7 TRBV6-1 ASSPNPGHHYEQY
TRBJ2-1 TRBV19 ASSALTRLAGGPGSSYNEQF
TRBJ2-1 TRBV7-2 ASSLSPGRIGEQF
TRBJ1-1 TRBV27 ASSLTQGYGAEAF
TRBJ2-7 TRBV5-1 ASSPMGDEQY
TRBJ2-3 TRBV6-5 ASSYGMPSTDTQY
TRBJ1-1 TRBV7-6 ASSPQKLNTEAF